This entry lists 18 T cell receptor beta chains sequenced from one sample in a study of control samples from healthy donors and cancer patients. Generated by immunoSEQ multiplex PCR, the TCRdb table keeps only in-frame clones and is missing some. The table lists about 170,000 clones, about 93% of them singletons. Sequencing used blood. All receptors derive from a woman aged 55-69 years in good health.

With regard to this clone: The sample contains more than one DNA sequence encoding this CDR3. This chain connects TRBV9 to TRBJ2-2; D is ambiguous. V dropped 4 bases and J dropped 0 bases, with 10 bases sitting between them. Germline CDR1 is SGDLS and CDR2 is YYNGEE. The CDR3 is 15 residues long. The CDR3 loop is CASSPRATNTGELFF. CDR3 sequence (DNA): TGTGCCAGCAGCCCCCGGGCAACGAACACCGGGGAGCTGTTTTTT.

The rearrangement links TRBV4-3 to TRBJ2-1; tentatively, D is TRBD2 (6 bases). The V and J ends lost 0 bases and 2 bases respectively, with 11 bases between them. Per germline, CDR1 LGHNA and CDR2 YSLEER. There are 16 residues in the CDR3. The CDR3 nucleotides read TGCGCCAGCAGCCAAGATCGAGGCGGGGCCTACAATGAGCAGTTCTTC. Protein sequence: CASSQDRGGAYNEQFF.

This chain joins TRBV27 and TRBJ1-1; D gene unclear. This CDR3 is built from 13 residues. With 6 bases removed from V and 0 bases from J, the gap between germline ends came to 8 bases. Germline assignment: CDR1 MNHEY and CDR2 SMNVEV (reference sequence). CDR3 loop: CASRNDLNTEAFF. The CDR3 DNA sequence: TGTGCCAGCAGGAACGACTTGAACACTGAAGCTTTCTTT.

This chain joins TRBV5-1 and TRBJ2-7; 12 bases fit TRBD1. With V trimmed by 4 bases and J by 4 bases, 9 bases remained unmatched. Germline V gene sequence: CDR1 SGHRS, CDR2 YFSETQ. This CDR3 contains 16 residues. The CDR3 reads CASSPGDRGLIYEQYF. In DNA, the CDR3 is TGCGCCAGCAGCCCCGGGGACAGGGGGCTTATTTACGAGCAGTACTTC. Using reference TRBV5-1 and TRBJ2-7 for the parts outside the CDR3, the full variable domain is KAGVTQTPRYLIKTRGQQVTLSCSPISGHRSVSWYQQTPGQGLQFLFEYFSETQRNKGNFPGRFSGRQFSNSRSEMNVSTLELGDSALYLCASSPGDRGLIYEQYFGPGTRLTVT.

This chain joins TRBV18 and TRBJ2-1; 8 positions match TRBD2. With V trimmed by 6 bases and J by 0 bases, 13 bases remained unmatched. The CDR3 contains 18 residues. In germline, CDR1 is KGHSH, CDR2 LQKENI. The chain's CDR3 is CASSTGLGEPSSYNEQFF. CDR3 bases: TGTGCCAGCTCGACGGGACTAGGGGAACCAAGCTCCTACAATGAGCAGTTCTTC.

V gene TRBV9 combines with J gene TRBJ1-1; 9 bases agree with TRBD1. Germline values: CDR1 SGDLS, CDR2 YYNGEE. V shed 0 bases, J shed 11 bases, and the junction held 8 bases outside the gene matches. The CDR3 covers 14 residues. The CDR3 loop is CASSVDVVTGGAFF. DNA for the CDR3: TGTGCCAGCAGCGTAGACGTCGTGACAGGGGGGGCTTTCTTT.

This rearrangement joins TRBV6-5 to TRBJ2-7; D not resolved. V was clipped by 4 bases and J by 3 bases, with 19 bases between them. The CDR3 totals 16 residues. The germline V gene encodes CDR1 MNHEY and CDR2 SVGAGI. The CDR3 sequence is CASSWNPGPTFYEQYF. The CDR3 nucleotides are TGTGCCAGCAGTTGGAACCCCGGACCGACCTTCTACGAGCAGTACTTC.

This sequence joins TRBV12-3 or TRBV12-4 and TRBJ1-2; possibly TRBD1 for D (6 bases). V was shortened by 2 bases and J by 7 bases, with 11 bases between the two germline ends. The CDR3 totals 13 residues. The CDR3 nucleotides read TGTGCCAGCAGTTTATCAGGGGCGGGTGGCTACACCTTC. It codes for CASSLSGAGGYTF.

The chain employs TRBV12-5 and TRBJ1-1; 7 bases map to TRBD1. V was clipped by 2 bases and J by 5 bases; unmatched bases: 11. There are 16 residues in the CDR3. Germline V gene lookup returns CDR1 LGHNT and CDR2 FRNRAP. CDR3 bases: TGTGCTAGTGGTTTGATCCCCGGACAGGTGAGAACTGAAGCTTTCTTT. Amino acids: CASGLIPGQVRTEAFF.

This chain connects TRBV6-2 or TRBV6-3 to TRBJ1-1; the D gene is possibly TRBD1 (6 bases). The germline CDR1 and CDR2 sequences are MNHEY and SVGEGT. Deletions cut 2 bases from V and 5 bases from J, with 9 bases between. This CDR3 comprises 13 residues. The CDR3: CASSYRGGTEAFF. The CDR3 DNA sequence: TGTGCCAGCAGTTACAGAGGGGGGACTGAAGCTTTCTTT.

The V and J genes are TRBV29-1 and TRBJ2-2; D gene ambiguous. The germline V gene encodes CDR1 SQVTM and CDR2 ANQGSEA. The CDR3 totals 12 residues. Trimming removed 0 bases at V and 5 bases at J, with 4 bases between. The CDR3 reads CSVEDFTGELFF. The CDR3 nucleotides are TGCAGCGTTGAAGATTTTACCGGGGAGCTGTTTTTT.

The rearrangement joins TRBV6-6 to TRBJ1-1, with unresolved D. This CDR3 region has 16 residues. Per germline, CDR1 MNHNY and CDR2 SVGAGI (reference sequence). V gave up 6 bases and J gave up 1 base, with 18 bases separating them. The CDR3 nucleotides are TGTGCCAGCAGGACCTTGCCCGGACGACCGAACACTGAAGCTTTCTTT. Amino acids: CASRTLPGRPNTEAFF.

Only one count was recorded for this clone. The chain carries TRBV6-5 and TRBJ1-4, with no clear D. Per the germline V gene, CDR1 is MNHEY and CDR2 is SVGAGI. V lost 2 bases to trimming and J lost 1 base, with 5 bases between them. CDR3 length equals 14 residues. The CDR3 here is CASSYGGTNEKLFF. In DNA form, the CDR3 reads TGTGCCAGCAGTTACGGAGGAACTAATGAAAAACTGTTTTTT.

J is TRBJ1-4 and V is TRBV5-1; TRBD1 agrees at 8 bases. Germline V gene sequence: CDR1 SGHRS, CDR2 YFSETQ. The trim removed 5 bases at V and 3 bases at J, leaving 6 bases unmatched. CDR3 length equals 15 residues. CDR3 residues: CASSDPGGANEKLFF. The CDR3 nucleotides read TGCGCCAGCAGTGACCCAGGGGGCGCTAATGAAAAACTGTTTTTT.

This chain uses TRBV15 with TRBJ1-4; D is undetermined. Between the trimmed V and J ends, which lost 0 bases and 10 bases, there was a span of 15 bases. This CDR3 has 15 residues. Per germline, CDR1 LNHNV and CDR2 YYDKDF (reference sequence). The CDR3 DNA reads as TGTGCCACCAGCAGAGAATACTACGGTTATGGAAAACTGTTTTTT. Residues: CATSREYYGYGKLFF. Full variable domain (rest looked up from reference TRBV15 and TRBJ1-4): DAMVIQNPRYQVTQFGKPVTLSCSQTLNHNVMYWYQQKSSQAPKLLFHYYDKDFNNEADTPDNFQSRRPNTSFCFLDIRSPGLGDTAMYLCATSREYYGYGKLFFGSGTQLSVL.

The gene calls are TRBV7-2 and TRBJ1-5, with D perhaps TRBD1 (5 bases). Trimming removed 1 base at V and 1 base at J, with 14 bases between. This CDR3 has 17 amino acids. From germline, CDR1 is SGHTA and CDR2 FQGNSA. CDR3: CASSLGGGAGSNQPQHF. The CDR3 DNA follows: TGTGCCAGCAGCTTAGGAGGAGGGGCAGGCAGCAATCAGCCCCAGCATTTT.

The chain uses TRBV2 and TRBJ1-3; D call uncertain. From germline, CDR1 is SNHLY and CDR2 FYNNEI. The CDR3 runs to 12 residues. V was pared by 3 bases and J by 7 bases, with 7 bases between. For the CDR3, the DNA is TGTGCCAGCAGTGATTTGGGCAACACCATATATTTT. This codes for CASSDLGNTIYF.

This clone was counted at least ten times. The chain employs TRBV12-5 and TRBJ2-1; 7 nucleotides align to TRBD1. This CDR3 comprises 18 residues. CDR1 and CDR2 from the germline V gene are LGHNT and FRNRAP. The J segment lost 3 bases and the V segment lost 1 base, leaving 12 bases of the junction unmatched. The CDR3 sequence is CASGLGGYGTEFYNEQFF. The CDR3 nucleotides are TGTGCTAGTGGTTTGGGGGGGTATGGGACAGAGTTCTACAATGAGCAGTTCTTC.